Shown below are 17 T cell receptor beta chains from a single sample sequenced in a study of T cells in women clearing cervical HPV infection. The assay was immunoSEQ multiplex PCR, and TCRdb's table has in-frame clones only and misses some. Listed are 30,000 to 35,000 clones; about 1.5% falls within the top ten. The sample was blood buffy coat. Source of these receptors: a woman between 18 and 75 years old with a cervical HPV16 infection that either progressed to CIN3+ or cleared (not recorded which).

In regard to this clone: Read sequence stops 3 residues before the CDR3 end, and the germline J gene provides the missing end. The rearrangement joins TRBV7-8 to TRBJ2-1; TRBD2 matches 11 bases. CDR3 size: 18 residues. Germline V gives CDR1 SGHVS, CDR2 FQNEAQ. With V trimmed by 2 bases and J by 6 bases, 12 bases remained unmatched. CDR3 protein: CASSLRYPLTSGSNEQFF. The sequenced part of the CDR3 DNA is TGTGCCAGCAGCTTACGGTATCCCCTCACTAGCGGGAGCAATGAG.

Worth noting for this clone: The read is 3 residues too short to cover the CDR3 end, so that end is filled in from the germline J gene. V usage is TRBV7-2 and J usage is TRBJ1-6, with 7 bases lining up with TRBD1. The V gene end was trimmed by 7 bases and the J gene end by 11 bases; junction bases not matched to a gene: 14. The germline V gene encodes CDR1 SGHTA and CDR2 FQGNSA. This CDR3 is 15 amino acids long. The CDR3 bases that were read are TGTGCCAGCACCAAGGGACTTTCAACAGGGGCACCC. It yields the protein CASTKGLSTGAP. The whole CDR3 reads CASTKGLSTGAPLHF.

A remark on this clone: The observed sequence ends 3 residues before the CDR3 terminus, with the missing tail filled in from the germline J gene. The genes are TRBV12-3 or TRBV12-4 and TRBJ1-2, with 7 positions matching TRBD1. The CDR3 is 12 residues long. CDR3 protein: CASSFSGGGYTF. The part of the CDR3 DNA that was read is TGTGCCAGCAGTTTTTCAGGGGGGGGC.

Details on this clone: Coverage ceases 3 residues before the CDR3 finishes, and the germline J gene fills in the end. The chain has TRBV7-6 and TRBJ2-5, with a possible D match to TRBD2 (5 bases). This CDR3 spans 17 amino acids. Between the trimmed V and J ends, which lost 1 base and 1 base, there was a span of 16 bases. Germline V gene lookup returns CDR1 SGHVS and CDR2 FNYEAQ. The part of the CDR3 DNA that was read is TGTGCCAGCAGCTTAGAAGGGAGCGCGGGCCGCCAAGAGACC. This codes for CASSLEGSAGRQET. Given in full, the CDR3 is CASSLEGSAGRQETQYF.

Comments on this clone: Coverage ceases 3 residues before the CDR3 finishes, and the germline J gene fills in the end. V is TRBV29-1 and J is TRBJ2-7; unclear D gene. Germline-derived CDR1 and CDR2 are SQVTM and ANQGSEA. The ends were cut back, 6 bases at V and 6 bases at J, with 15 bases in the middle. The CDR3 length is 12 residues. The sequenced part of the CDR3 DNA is TGCAGCGTCCAACCCCTCACCGGCGAG. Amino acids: CSVQPLTGE. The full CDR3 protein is CSVQPLTGEQYF.

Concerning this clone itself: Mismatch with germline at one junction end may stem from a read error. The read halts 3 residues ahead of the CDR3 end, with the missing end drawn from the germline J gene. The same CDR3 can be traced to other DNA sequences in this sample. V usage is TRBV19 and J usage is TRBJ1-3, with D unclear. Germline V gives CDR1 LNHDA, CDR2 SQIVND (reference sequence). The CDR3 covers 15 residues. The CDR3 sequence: CASSETRFSGNTIYF. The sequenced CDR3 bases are TGTGCCAGTAGTGAGACAAGGTTCTCTGGAAACACA.

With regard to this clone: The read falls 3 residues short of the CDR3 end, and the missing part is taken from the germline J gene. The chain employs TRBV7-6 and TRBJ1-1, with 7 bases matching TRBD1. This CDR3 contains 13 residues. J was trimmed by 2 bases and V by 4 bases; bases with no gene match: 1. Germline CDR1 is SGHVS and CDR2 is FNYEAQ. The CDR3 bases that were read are TGTGCCAGCAGCTGGGACAGAAACACTGAA. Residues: CASSWDRNTE. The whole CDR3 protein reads CASSWDRNTEAFF. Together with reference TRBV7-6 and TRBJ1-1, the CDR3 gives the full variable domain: GAGVSQSPRYKVTKRGQDVALRCDPISGHVSLYWYRQALGQGPEFLTYFNYEAQQDKSGLPNDRFSAERPEGSISTLTIQRTEQRDSAMYRCASSWDRNTEAFFGQGTRLTVV.

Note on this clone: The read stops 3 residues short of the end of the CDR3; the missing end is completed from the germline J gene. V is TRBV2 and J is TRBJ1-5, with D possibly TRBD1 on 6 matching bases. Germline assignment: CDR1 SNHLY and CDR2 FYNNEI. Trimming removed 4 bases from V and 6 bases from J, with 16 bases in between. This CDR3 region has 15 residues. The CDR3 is CASSAGAGGRQPQHF. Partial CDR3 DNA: TGTGCCAGCAGTGCAGGGGCTGGCGGGCGTCAGCCC.

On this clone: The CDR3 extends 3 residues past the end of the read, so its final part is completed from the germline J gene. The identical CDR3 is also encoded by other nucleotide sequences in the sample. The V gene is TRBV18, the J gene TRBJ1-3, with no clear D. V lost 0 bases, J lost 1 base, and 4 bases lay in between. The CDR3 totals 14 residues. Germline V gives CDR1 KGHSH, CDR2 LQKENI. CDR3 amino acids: CASSPPGSGNTIYF. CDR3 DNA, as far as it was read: TGTGCCAGCTCACCACCCGGGTCTGGAAACACC.

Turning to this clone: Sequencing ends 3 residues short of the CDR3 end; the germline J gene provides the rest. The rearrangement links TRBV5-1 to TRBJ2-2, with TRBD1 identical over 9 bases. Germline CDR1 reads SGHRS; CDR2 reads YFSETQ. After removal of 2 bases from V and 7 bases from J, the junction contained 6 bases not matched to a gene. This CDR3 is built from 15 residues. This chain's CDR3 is CASSFRDRENGELFF. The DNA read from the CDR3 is TGCGCCAGCAGCTTCCGGGACAGGGAGAACGGGGAG.

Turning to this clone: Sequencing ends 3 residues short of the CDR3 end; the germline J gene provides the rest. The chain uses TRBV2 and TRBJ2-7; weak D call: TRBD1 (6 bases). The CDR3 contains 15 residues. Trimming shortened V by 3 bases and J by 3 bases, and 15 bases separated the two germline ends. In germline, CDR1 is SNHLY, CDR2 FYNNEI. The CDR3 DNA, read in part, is TGTGCCAGCAGTGATACAGGGCCAAGTCGCTACGAG. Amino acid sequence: CASSDTGPSRYE. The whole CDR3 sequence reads CASSDTGPSRYEQYF.

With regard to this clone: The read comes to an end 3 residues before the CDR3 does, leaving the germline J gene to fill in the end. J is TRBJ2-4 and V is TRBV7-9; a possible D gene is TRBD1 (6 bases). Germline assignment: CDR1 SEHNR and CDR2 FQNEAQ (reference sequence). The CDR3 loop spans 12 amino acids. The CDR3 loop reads CASSLVGTPQYF. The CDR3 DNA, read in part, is TGTGCCAGCAGCTTAGTTGGGACACCT. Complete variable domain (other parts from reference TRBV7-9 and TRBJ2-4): DTGVSQNPRHKITKRGQNVTFRCDPISEHNRLYWYRQTLGQGPEFLTYFQNEAQLEKSRLLSDRFSAERPKGSFSTLEIQRTEQGDSAMYLCASSLVGTPQYFGAGTRLSVL.

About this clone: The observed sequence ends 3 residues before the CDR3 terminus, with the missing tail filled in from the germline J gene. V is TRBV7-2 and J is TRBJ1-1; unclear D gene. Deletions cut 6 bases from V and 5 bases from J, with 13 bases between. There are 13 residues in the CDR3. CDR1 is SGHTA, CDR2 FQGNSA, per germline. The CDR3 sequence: CASSSRRVTEAFF. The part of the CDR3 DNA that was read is TGTGCCAGCAGTTCAAGGCGGGTTACTGAA.

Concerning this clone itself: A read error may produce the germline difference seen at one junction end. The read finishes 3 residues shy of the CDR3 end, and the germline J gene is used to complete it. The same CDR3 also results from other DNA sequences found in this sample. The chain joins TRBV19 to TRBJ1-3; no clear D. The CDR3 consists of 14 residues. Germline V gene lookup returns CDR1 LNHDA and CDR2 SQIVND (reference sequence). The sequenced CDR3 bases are TGTGCCAGTATGCCCGGACTAACTGGAAACACG. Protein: CASMPGLTGNT. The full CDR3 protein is CASMPGLTGNTIYF.

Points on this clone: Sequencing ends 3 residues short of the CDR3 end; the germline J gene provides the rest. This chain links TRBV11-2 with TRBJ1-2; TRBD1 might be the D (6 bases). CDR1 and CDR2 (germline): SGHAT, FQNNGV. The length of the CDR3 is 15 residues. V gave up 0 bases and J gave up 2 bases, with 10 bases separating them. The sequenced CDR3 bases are TGTGCCAGCAGCTTAGATCCAGGGGCCAACTATGGC. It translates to CASSLDPGANYG. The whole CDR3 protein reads CASSLDPGANYGYTF.

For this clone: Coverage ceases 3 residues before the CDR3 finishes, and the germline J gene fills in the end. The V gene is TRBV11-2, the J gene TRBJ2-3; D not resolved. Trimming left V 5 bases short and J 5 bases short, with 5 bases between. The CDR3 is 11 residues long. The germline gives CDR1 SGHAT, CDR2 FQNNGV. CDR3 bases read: TGTGCCAGCAGCCAAATAGATACG. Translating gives CASSQIDT. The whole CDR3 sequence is CASSQIDTQYF.

The CDR3 DNA, read in part, is TGTGCCAGCAGCTTCTCAAGCGGGGGAGAGACC. It translates to CASSFSSGGET. The CDR3 reads in full as CASSFSSGGETQYF. The chain combines TRBV7-2 with TRBJ2-5; 8 bases match TRBD2. Read coverage stops 3 residues before the CDR3 terminus; the germline J gene supplies the remainder. The CDR3 length is 14 residues. With 3 bases clipped from V and 4 bases from J, the junction kept 4 bases outside the gene matches. From germline, CDR1 is SGHTA and CDR2 FQGNSA.